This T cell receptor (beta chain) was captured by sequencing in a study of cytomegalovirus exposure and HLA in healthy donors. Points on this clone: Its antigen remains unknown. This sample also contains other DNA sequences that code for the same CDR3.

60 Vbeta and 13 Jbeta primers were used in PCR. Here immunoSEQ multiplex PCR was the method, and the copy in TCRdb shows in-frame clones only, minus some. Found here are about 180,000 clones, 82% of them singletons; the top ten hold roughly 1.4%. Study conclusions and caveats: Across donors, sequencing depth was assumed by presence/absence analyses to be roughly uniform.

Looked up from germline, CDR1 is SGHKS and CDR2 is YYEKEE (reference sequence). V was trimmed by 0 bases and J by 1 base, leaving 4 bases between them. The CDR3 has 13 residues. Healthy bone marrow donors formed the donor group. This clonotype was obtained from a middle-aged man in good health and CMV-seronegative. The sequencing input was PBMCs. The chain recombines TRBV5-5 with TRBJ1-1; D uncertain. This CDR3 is CASSLGGNTEAFF. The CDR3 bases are TGTGCCAGCAGCTTGGGCGGGAACACTGAAGCTTTCTTT.